A single sample gave rise to the 21 T cell receptor beta chains below, sequenced in a study of blood T cell repertoires in COVID-19. Profiled with immunoSEQ multiplex PCR; TCRdb holds only in-frame clones, not every one. The sample records fewer than 85,000 clones, over 60% being singletons. Sequenced: peripheral blood. The receptors shown here come from a woman aged 80 or older with active or convalescent COVID-19.

The chain employs TRBV12-3 or TRBV12-4 and TRBJ2-2; maybe TRBD2 (6 bases). This CDR3 region has 13 residues. Trimming pared 6 bases from V and 7 bases from J, leaving 12 bases between. The DNA for the CDR3 is TGTGCCAGCAGCCGGGACTCCCACGGGGAGCTGTTTTTT. This codes for CASSRDSHGELFF.

V usage is TRBV21-1 and J usage is TRBJ1-4. TRBV21-1 is an annotated pseudogene. The CDR3 extends over 15 amino acids. The CDR3 is CASSRVSSGNEKLFF. DNA of the CDR3: TGTGCCAGCAGCAGAGTGAGTAGCGGAAATGAAAAACTGTTTTTT.

A note on this clone: The limits of the CDR3 on the DNA are not certain, so only TCRdb's listed CDR3 is given. The genes are TRBV28 and TRBJ1-2; TRBD1 is the table's D call and was not checked against the DNA. Germline CDR1 MDHEN, CDR2 SYDVKM. Inclusive of both ends, the CDR3 amounts to 16 amino acids. The CDR3 sequence: CASSSSGQGGDYGYTF.

V usage is TRBV19 and J usage is TRBJ1-1, with 7 bases matching TRBD1. In germline, CDR1 is LNHDA, CDR2 SQIVND (reference sequence). V lost 2 bases, J lost 8 bases, and 11 bases stayed unmatched. The CDR3 contains 15 residues. DNA of the CDR3: TGTGCCAGTAGTATAAGTATTCTGGACAGGAGCGAAGCTTTCTTT. Residues: CASSISILDRSEAFF.

The CDR3 loop reads CASSPTGSIGQPQHF. In DNA form, the CDR3 reads TGTGCCAGTAGCCCGACAGGGAGTATTGGGCAGCCCCAGCATTTT. J is TRBJ1-5 and V is TRBV19, with TRBD1 identical over 7 bases. CDR1 is LNHDA, CDR2 SQIVND, per germline (reference sequence). CDR3 length: 15 residues. V was pared by 6 bases and J by 7 bases, with 12 bases of the junction left unmatched.

The chain couples TRBV7-9 to TRBJ1-1, with D unclear. Germline V gives CDR1 SEHNR, CDR2 FQNEAQ (reference sequence). V was cut by 6 bases and J by 0 bases, with 8 bases left in between. This CDR3 comprises 13 residues. CDR3 nucleotides: TGTGCCAGCAGGGGCAGCCTGAACACTGAAGCTTTCTTT. Translation gives CASRGSLNTEAFF.

J is TRBJ2-5 and V is TRBV21-1; the D call in the table, TRBD2, was not verified against the DNA. TRBV21-1 is recorded as a pseudogene. This CDR3 is built from 15 residues. The CDR3 loop reads CASSKAGGSCETQYF. The CDR3 nucleotides read TGTGCCAGCAGCAAAGCCGGAGGAAGCTGTGAGACCCAGTACTTC.

The chain is built from TRBV9 and TRBJ2-3, with D possibly being TRBD1 (5 bases). The CDR3 sequence is 14 residues long. Germline lookup yields CDR1 SGDLS and CDR2 YYNGEE. The V and J ends lost 6 bases and 2 bases respectively, with 13 bases between them. CDR3 protein: CASTQGVLTDTQYF. DNA of the CDR3: TGTGCCAGCACCCAGGGTGTCCTCACAGATACGCAGTATTTT. Variable domain in full (rest from reference TRBV9 and TRBJ2-3): DSGVTQTPKHLITATGQRVTLRCSPRSGDLSVYWYQQSLDQGLQFLIQYYNGEERAKGNILERFSAQQFPDLHSELNLSSLELGDSALYFCASTQGVLTDTQYFGPGTRLTVL.

The J gene is TRBJ1-2, the V gene TRBV6-5; 10 bases fit TRBD1. The germline CDR1 and CDR2 sequences are MNHEY and SVGAGI. The junction had 6 bases not matched to a gene; V was cut back by 7 bases and J by 7 bases. CDR3 length: 13 amino acids. The CDR3 DNA reads TGTGCCAGCACTCCGGGACAGGGGCGTGGCTACACCTTC. It translates to CASTPGQGRGYTF.

The CDR3 sequence: CASSPTGTGNTEAFF. The CDR3 region has the DNA TGTGCCAGCAGCCCTACCGGGACAGGGAACACTGAAGCTTTCTTT. The genes are TRBV7-6 and TRBJ1-1; 8 nucleotides agree with TRBD1. J gave up 1 base and V 5 bases, and 6 bases lay outside the gene matches. CDR1 and CDR2 from the germline V gene are SGHVS and FNYEAQ. The CDR3 runs 15 residues.

The gene calls are TRBV3-1 (or the pseudogene TRBV3-2) and TRBJ2-5; TRBD2 aligns across 9 bases. The CDR3 loop spans 17 amino acids. The germline gives CDR1 LGHDT, CDR2 YNNKEL (reference sequence). J lost 0 bases, V lost 2 bases, and 7 bases had no gene match. This CDR3 reads CASSQSMTSGYQETQYF. DNA for the CDR3: TGTGCCAGCAGCCAATCGATGACTAGCGGCTACCAAGAGACCCAGTACTTC.

This clone was observed a handful of times. J is TRBJ1-6 and V is TRBV13, with 7 nucleotides matching TRBD1. Germline CDR1 reads PRHDT; CDR2 reads FYEKMQ (reference sequence). The J segment lost 4 bases and the V segment lost 5 bases, leaving 8 bases of the junction unmatched. This CDR3 has 16 amino acids. CDR3 DNA: TGTGCCAGCAGCGCCTTCGGGACAGAGTATAATTCACCCCTCCACTTT. It yields the protein CASSAFGTEYNSPLHF.

The chain uses TRBV30 and TRBJ2-7, with 9 bases that match TRBD2. Germline values: CDR1 GTSNPN, CDR2 SVGIG (reference sequence). This CDR3 contains 19 residues. The ends lost 0 bases at V and 2 bases at J; junction bases unmatched: 17. The CDR3: CAWSVPPASGAPNPYEQYF. CDR3 in DNA: TGTGCCTGGAGTGTACCGCCCGCTAGCGGGGCACCGAATCCCTACGAGCAGTACTTC.

The genes are TRBV30 and TRBJ2-7, with TRBD2 matching 7 bases. The CDR3 extends over 15 amino acids. CDR1 is GTSNPN, CDR2 SVGIG, per germline (reference sequence). V was pared by 6 bases and J by 2 bases, with 13 bases of the junction left unmatched. DNA for the CDR3: TGTGCCTGCCCCAAGCCCGAGCGGGACGCCTACGAGCAGTACTTC. Its translation: CACPKPERDAYEQYF.

The rearrangement joins TRBV19 to TRBJ1-6, with TRBD1 as a possible D gene (6 bases). Between the trimmed V and J ends, which lost 8 bases and 0 bases, there was a span of 17 bases. The CDR3 consists of 17 residues. Germline CDR1 and CDR2: LNHDA and SQIVND (reference sequence). CDR3 DNA: TGTGCCAGTCTCCTACCGAGGGGGAGCTCCTATAATTCACCCCTCCACTTT. As protein: CASLLPRGSSYNSPLHF.

The CDR3 bases are TGTGCCAGCAGCCGGGGACAAGCTCAACCGGGTAATTCACCCCTCCACTTT. This encodes CASSRGQAQPGNSPLHF. The chain is built from TRBV5-4 and TRBJ1-6, with D perhaps matching TRBD1 (6 bases). The germline gives CDR1 SGHNT, CDR2 YYREEE (reference sequence). The V end was cut by 4 bases, the J end by 6 bases, with 20 bases between. This CDR3 comprises 17 residues.

The V gene is TRBV27, the J gene TRBJ1-5, with D perhaps TRBD1 (5 bases). CDR3 length: 12 amino acids. Looked up from germline, CDR1 is MNHEY and CDR2 is SMNVEV (reference sequence). Between the trimmed V and J ends, which lost 6 bases and 6 bases, there was a span of 9 bases. CDR3 nucleotide sequence: TGTGCCAGCAGGGGGGGTGGTCAGCCCCAGCATTTT. Its protein product is CASRGGGQPQHF.

V usage is TRBV15 and J usage is TRBJ1-6; 8 positions match TRBD1. Germline V gives CDR1 LNHNV, CDR2 YYDKDF (reference sequence). After removal of 2 bases from V and 5 bases from J, the junction contained 5 bases not matched to a gene. The CDR3 sequence is 16 residues long. The DNA of the CDR3 is TGTGCCACCAGCAGAAGTGGGACAGGAAATAATTCACCCCTCCACTTT. Translating gives CATSRSGTGNNSPLHF.

CDR3 nucleotide sequence: TGTGCCAGCAGTGAGTGGGCAGGGGGACGGAACACTGAAGCTTTCTTT. It translates to CASSEWAGGRNTEAFF. The chain uses TRBV25-1 and TRBJ1-1, with 7 positions matching TRBD1. V trimming: 3 bases; J trimming: 1 base; junction bases outside the gene matches: 8. In germline, CDR1 is MGHDK, CDR2 SYGVNS. The CDR3 runs to 16 residues.

The V gene is TRBV6-4, the J gene TRBJ2-2, with 7 bases that match TRBD1. With 3 bases clipped from V and 0 bases from J, the junction kept 7 bases outside the gene matches. CDR3 length: 17 residues. Per germline, CDR1 MRHNA and CDR2 SNTAGT. As DNA, the CDR3 is TGTGCCAGCAGTGAACAGGGGCACTCCGCGAACACCGGGGAGCTGTTTTTT. This encodes CASSEQGHSANTGELFF.

The chain recombines TRBV5-1 with TRBJ1-3; D is possibly TRBD1 (6 bases). Germline lookup yields CDR1 SGHRS and CDR2 YFSETQ. The V end lost 0 bases, the J end lost 3 bases, and 13 bases lay between the germline ends. The CDR3 contains 16 residues. The CDR3 coding sequence is TGCGCCAGCAGCTTGGCCACGGGGGGGCTTGGAAACACCATATATTTT. It specifies CASSLATGGLGNTIYF.